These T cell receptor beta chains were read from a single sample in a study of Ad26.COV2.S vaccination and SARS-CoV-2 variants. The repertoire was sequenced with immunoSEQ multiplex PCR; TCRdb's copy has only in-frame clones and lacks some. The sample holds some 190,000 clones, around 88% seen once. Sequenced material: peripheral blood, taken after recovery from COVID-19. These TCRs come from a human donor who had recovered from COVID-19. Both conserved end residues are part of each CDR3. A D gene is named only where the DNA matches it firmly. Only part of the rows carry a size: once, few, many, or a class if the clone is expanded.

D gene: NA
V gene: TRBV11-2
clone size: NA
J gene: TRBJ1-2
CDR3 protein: CASSYDLGMGGNYGYTF
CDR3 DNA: TGTGCCAGCAGCTACGACCTTGGGATGGGGGGCAACTATGGCTACACCTTC

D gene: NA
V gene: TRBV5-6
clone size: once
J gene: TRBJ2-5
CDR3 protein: CASSFSLTTGETQYF
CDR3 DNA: TGTGCCAGCAGCTTCTCCTTGACAACCGGAGAGACCCAGTACTTC

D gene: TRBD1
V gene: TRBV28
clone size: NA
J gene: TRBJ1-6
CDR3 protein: CASSLRQGAFNSPLHF
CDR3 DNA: TGTGCCAGCAGTTTACGACAGGGGGCTTTTAATTCACCCCTCCACTTT

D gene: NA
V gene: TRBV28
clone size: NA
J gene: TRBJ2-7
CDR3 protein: CASSPGTLYEQYF
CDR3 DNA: TGTGCCAGCAGTCCCGGGACCCTCTACGAGCAGTACTTC

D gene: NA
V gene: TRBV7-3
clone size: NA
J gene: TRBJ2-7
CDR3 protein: CASSQADGYEQYF
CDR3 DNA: TGTGCCAGCAGCCAGGCGGACGGCTACGAGCAGTACTTC

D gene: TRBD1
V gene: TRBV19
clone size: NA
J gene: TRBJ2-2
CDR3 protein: CAALMDREPGELFF
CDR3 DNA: TGTGCCGCCCTTATGGACAGGGAACCCGGGGAGCTGTTTTTT

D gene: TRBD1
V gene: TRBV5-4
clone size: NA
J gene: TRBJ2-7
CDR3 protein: CASSPGQGEQYF
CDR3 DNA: TGTGCCAGCAGCCCCGGACAGGGCGAGCAGTACTTC

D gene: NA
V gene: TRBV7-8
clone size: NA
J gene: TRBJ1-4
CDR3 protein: CASSPSSKTNEKLFF
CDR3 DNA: TGTGCCAGCAGCCCCTCGTCAAAGACTAATGAAAAACTGTTTTTT

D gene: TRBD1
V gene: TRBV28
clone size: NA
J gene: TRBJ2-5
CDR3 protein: CASSSLTGSETQYF
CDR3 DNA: TGTGCCAGCAGTTCCTTGACAGGGTCGGAGACCCAGTACTTC

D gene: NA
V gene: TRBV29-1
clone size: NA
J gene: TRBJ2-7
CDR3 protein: CSVEASAPSYEQYF
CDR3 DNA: TGCAGCGTTGAAGCGTCGGCGCCCTCCTACGAGCAGTACTTC

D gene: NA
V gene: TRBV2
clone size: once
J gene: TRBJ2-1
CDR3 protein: CASIEGARLEQFF
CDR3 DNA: TGTGCCAGCATTGAAGGGGCGCGTCTTGAGCAGTTCTTC

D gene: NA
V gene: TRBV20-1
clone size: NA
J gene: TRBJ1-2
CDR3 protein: CSAYSGDGYTF
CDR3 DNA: TGCAGTGCTTATTCTGGGGATGGCTACACCTTC

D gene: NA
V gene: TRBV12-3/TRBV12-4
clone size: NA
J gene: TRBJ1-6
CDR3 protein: CASRSGRSPLHF
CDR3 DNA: TGTGCCAGCAGGTCCGGCCGGTCACCCCTCCACTTT

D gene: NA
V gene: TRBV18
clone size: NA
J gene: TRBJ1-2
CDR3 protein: CASSPVTPGIYGYTF
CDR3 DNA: TGTGCCAGCTCACCAGTCACACCAGGGATTTATGGCTACACCTTC